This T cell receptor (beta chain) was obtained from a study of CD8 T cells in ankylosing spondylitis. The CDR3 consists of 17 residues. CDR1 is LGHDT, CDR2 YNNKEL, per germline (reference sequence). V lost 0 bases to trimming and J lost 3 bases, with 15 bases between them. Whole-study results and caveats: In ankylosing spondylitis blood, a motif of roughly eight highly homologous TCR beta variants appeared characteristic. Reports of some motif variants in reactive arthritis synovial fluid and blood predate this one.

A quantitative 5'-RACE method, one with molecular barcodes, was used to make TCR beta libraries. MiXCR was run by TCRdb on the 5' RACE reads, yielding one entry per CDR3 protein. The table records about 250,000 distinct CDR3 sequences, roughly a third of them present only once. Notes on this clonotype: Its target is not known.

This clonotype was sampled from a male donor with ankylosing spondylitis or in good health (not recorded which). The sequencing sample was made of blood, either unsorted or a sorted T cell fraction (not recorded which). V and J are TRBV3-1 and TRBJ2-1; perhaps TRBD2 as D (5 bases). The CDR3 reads CASSQETAVPLYNEQFF. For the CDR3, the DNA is TGTGCCAGCAGCCAAGAAACAGCGGTGCCTCTCTACAATGAGCAGTTCTTC.